This entry concerns a single T cell receptor (beta chain). Its specificity is unknown. The CDR3 runs 18 residues. With 0 bases clipped from V and 7 bases from J, the junction kept 10 bases outside the gene matches. The V gene's germline CDR1 is MNHEY and CDR2 SMNVEV (reference sequence). Sequencing used immunoSEQ multiplex PCR; TCRdb keeps in-frame clones, though not all of them. The data show about 28,000 clones, about 90% seen once. The data belong to a study of a mutant IDH1 vaccine in newly diagnosed glioma. As for the study in general: Vaccinations, eight in total, occurred in weeks 1, 3, 5, 7, 11, 15, 19, 23. The sex distribution of treated patients was approximately 62% male and about 38% female, with a mean age of 40.4 years. Therapy received beforehand was radiotherapy, temozolomide, or both, with most patients given both.

Documented time point: week 5, during vaccination. The content of each vaccine dose was 300 ug of mutant IDH1 20-mer peptide, and topical imiquimod accompanied it. Patients carried new grade 3 or 4 IDH1-mutant astrocytomas lacking nuclear ATRX. The genes are TRBV27 and TRBJ2-3; 13 nucleotides line up with TRBD2. This sequence was found in a woman aged 40 to 55 with glioma. Some clones in this sample may be carry-over from other donors' samples. Sequences were derived from peripheral blood mononuclear cells (PBMCs), sampled from a glioma patient whose treatment included an IDH1 peptide vaccine. The DNA for the CDR3 is TGTGCCAGCAGTTTATCTGCGCCGGGACTAGCGGGAATGCATACGCAGTATTTT. Its translation is CASSLSAPGLAGMHTQYF.